The rows below give T cell receptor beta chains drawn from one sample of a study of regulatory T cells in long-lasting Graves disease. Using its own MiXCR run on the multiplex PCR reads, TCRdb lists one record per CDR3 protein. The sample has 400,000 to 500,000 distinct CDR3 sequences; 14% to 15% are singletons. These sequences were also reported in another study, on T cells in Graves' hyperthyroidism and ophthalmopathy.

The sample in question was peripheral blood mononuclear cells (PBMCs), obtained at new diagnosis, from a patient treated with antithyroid drugs. The receptors shown here come from a woman in her thirties with Graves disease. Each CDR3 is given with its conserved first and last residue. The D gene is left open where the match is weak. Part of the rows lack a size; the others show once, few, many or a class for expanded clones.

D gene: NA
V gene: TRBV20-1
clone size: many
J gene: TRBJ2-2
CDR3 length: 16
CDR3 protein: CSARDLLAGNTGELFF
CDR3 DNA: TGCAGTGCTAGAGATCTCCTGGCGGGCAACACCGGGGAGCTGTTTTTT

D gene: NA
V gene: TRBV5-1
clone size: NA
J gene: TRBJ1-3
CDR3 length: 15
CDR3 protein: CASSSGTAIENTIYF
CDR3 DNA: TGCGCCAGCAGCTCGGGGACCGCGATCGAGAACACCATATATTTT

D gene: TRBD1
V gene: TRBV2
clone size: many
J gene: TRBJ2-7
CDR3 length: 15
CDR3 protein: CASSVLGQGGVEQYF
CDR3 DNA: TGTGCCAGCAGTGTATTAGGACAGGGTGGAGTCGAGCAGTACTTC

D gene: TRBD2
V gene: TRBV30
clone size: few
J gene: TRBJ2-1
CDR3 length: 16
CDR3 protein: CAWSSHSGSPSGEQFF
CDR3 DNA: TGTGCCTGGAGTTCCCATAGCGGGAGTCCCTCGGGTGAGCAGTTCTTC

D gene: NA
V gene: TRBV6-1
clone size: NA
J gene: TRBJ1-3
CDR3 length: 14
CDR3 protein: CASSSRDNGNTIYF
CDR3 DNA: TGTGCCAGCAGCTCAAGGGACAACGGAAACACCATATATTTT

D gene: NA
V gene: TRBV10-3
clone size: NA
J gene: TRBJ2-4
CDR3 length: 15
CDR3 protein: CAISDPSVKGNIQYF
CDR3 DNA: TGTGCCATCAGTGACCCGTCAGTGAAGGGAAACATTCAGTACTTC

D gene: NA
V gene: TRBV6-1
clone size: few
J gene: TRBJ2-3
CDR3 length: 15
CDR3 protein: CASRVGLASTDTQYF
CDR3 DNA: TGTGCCAGCAGGGTGGGGCTAGCGAGTACAGATACGCAGTATTTT

D gene: NA
V gene: TRBV30
clone size: few
J gene: TRBJ2-1
CDR3 length: 13
CDR3 protein: CAWTGTEPGEQFF
CDR3 DNA: TGTGCCTGGACCGGGACCGAACCTGGGGAGCAGTTCTTC

D gene: TRBD1
V gene: TRBV5-1
clone size: NA
J gene: TRBJ1-5
CDR3 length: 15
CDR3 protein: CASSLGDRDPQPQHF
CDR3 DNA: TGCGCCAGCAGCTTGGGGGACAGGGATCCTCAGCCCCAGCATTTT

D gene: TRBD2
V gene: TRBV5-1
clone size: few
J gene: TRBJ2-5
CDR3 length: 18
CDR3 protein: CASSAGLAGGHPAETQYF
CDR3 DNA: TGTGCCAGCAGCGCCGGACTAGCGGGAGGACACCCAGCAGAGACCCAGTACTTC

D gene: NA
V gene: TRBV20-1
clone size: many
J gene: TRBJ1-1
CDR3 length: 10
CDR3 protein: CRGLGTEAFF
CDR3 DNA: TGCAGGGGGCTGGGCACTGAAGCTTTCTTT

D gene: NA
V gene: TRBV7-3
clone size: once
J gene: TRBJ2-1
CDR3 length: 14
CDR3 protein: CASSLRGASYEQFF
CDR3 DNA: TGTGCCAGCAGCTTAAGAGGGGCATCCTACGAGCAGTTCTTC

D gene: TRBD1
V gene: TRBV7-2
clone size: NA
J gene: TRBJ1-4
CDR3 length: 15
CDR3 protein: CASSAGTGGDEKLFF
CDR3 DNA: TGTGCCAGCAGCGCTGGGACAGGGGGCGATGAAAAACTGTTTTTT

D gene: TRBD2
V gene: TRBV19
clone size: NA
J gene: TRBJ2-7
CDR3 length: 13
CDR3 protein: CASSIGLAGEQYF
CDR3 DNA: TGTGCCAGTAGTATCGGACTAGCTGGCGAGCAGTACTTC

D gene: TRBD2
V gene: TRBV12-3/TRBV12-4
clone size: many
J gene: TRBJ2-7
CDR3 length: 15
CDR3 protein: CASSSLFLAAYEQYF
CDR3 DNA: TGTGCCAGCAGCTCACTATTCCTAGCGGCCTACGAGCAGTACTTC

D gene: TRBD2
V gene: TRBV11-2
clone size: NA
J gene: TRBJ2-6
CDR3 length: 20
CDR3 protein: CASSLRLAGGPVSGANVLTF
CDR3 DNA: TGTGCCAGCAGCTTAAGGTTAGCGGGAGGCCCCGTCTCTGGGGCCAACGTCCTGACTTTC

D gene: NA
V gene: TRBV7-2
clone size: NA
J gene: TRBJ2-1
CDR3 length: 15
CDR3 protein: CASSLERNPYNEQFF
CDR3 DNA: TGTGCCAGCAGCTTAGAACGGAACCCCTACAATGAGCAGTTCTTC

D gene: NA
V gene: TRBV2
clone size: many
J gene: TRBJ1-5
CDR3 length: 12
CDR3 protein: CASQDGNQPQHF
CDR3 DNA: TGTGCCAGCCAGGACGGCAATCAGCCCCAGCATTTT

D gene: NA
V gene: TRBV6-2/TRBV6-3
clone size: NA
J gene: TRBJ2-7
CDR3 length: 17
CDR3 protein: CASSYYLWGGDSYEQYF
CDR3 DNA: TGTGCCAGCAGTTACTATCTTTGGGGGGGCGACTCCTACGAGCAGTACTTC

D gene: TRBD2
V gene: TRBV20-1
clone size: NA
J gene: TRBJ2-2
CDR3 length: 15
CDR3 protein: CSAPKREGPGGELFF
CDR3 DNA: TGCAGTGCTCCTAAGCGGGAGGGCCCAGGCGGGGAGCTGTTTTTT

D gene: TRBD2
V gene: TRBV9
clone size: few
J gene: TRBJ2-7
CDR3 length: 15
CDR3 protein: CASSVGSGRGYEQYF
CDR3 DNA: TGTGCCAGCAGCGTAGGAAGCGGGAGGGGCTACGAGCAGTACTTC

D gene: TRBD2
V gene: TRBV28
clone size: many
J gene: TRBJ2-3
CDR3 length: 16
CDR3 protein: CASSLELAGSTDTQYF
CDR3 DNA: TGTGCCAGCAGCTTAGAACTAGCGGGATCTACAGATACGCAGTATTTT

D gene: NA
V gene: TRBV10-2
clone size: NA
J gene: TRBJ2-7
CDR3 length: 15
CDR3 protein: CASTPGLPAGHEQYF
CDR3 DNA: TGCGCCAGCACCCCCGGGCTCCCGGCCGGCCACGAGCAGTACTTC

D gene: NA
V gene: TRBV6-2/TRBV6-3
clone size: NA
J gene: TRBJ2-7
CDR3 length: 15
CDR3 protein: CASSEFSEPSYEQYF
CDR3 DNA: TGTGCCAGCAGTGAATTTAGCGAACCCTCCTACGAGCAGTACTTC

D gene: TRBD2
V gene: TRBV10-3
clone size: many
J gene: TRBJ2-1
CDR3 length: 17
CDR3 protein: CAISESWLAGGNNEQFF
CDR3 DNA: TGTGCCATCAGTGAGTCGTGGCTAGCGGGGGGCAATAATGAGCAGTTCTTC

D gene: TRBD1
V gene: TRBV6-1
clone size: many
J gene: TRBJ1-2
CDR3 length: 17
CDR3 protein: CASRLMTGGGFIYGYTF
CDR3 DNA: TGTGCCAGCAGACTTATGACAGGGGGTGGATTCATCTATGGCTACACCTTC

D gene: NA
V gene: TRBV7-3
clone size: NA
J gene: TRBJ2-1
CDR3 length: 13
CDR3 protein: CASSPTRDSEQFF
CDR3 DNA: TGTGCCAGCAGCCCCACCCGGGACTCTGAGCAGTTCTTC

D gene: NA
V gene: TRBV7-3
clone size: many
J gene: TRBJ2-1
CDR3 length: 15
CDR3 protein: CASSLTLSSYNEQFF
CDR3 DNA: TGTGCCAGCAGCTTAACGCTTAGCTCCTACAATGAGCAGTTCTTC

D gene: NA
V gene: TRBV30
clone size: few
J gene: TRBJ2-7
CDR3 length: 18
CDR3 protein: CAWTTGFEVGPSSYEQYF
CDR3 DNA: TGTGCCTGGACCACGGGCTTCGAGGTGGGGCCCTCTTCCTACGAGCAGTACTTC

D gene: NA
V gene: TRBV6-1
clone size: many
J gene: TRBJ1-2
CDR3 length: 16
CDR3 protein: CASSPSGGIEPRGYTF
CDR3 DNA: TGTGCCAGCAGCCCCAGCGGGGGGATCGAGCCCCGCGGCTACACCTTC

D gene: TRBD2
V gene: TRBV28
clone size: many
J gene: TRBJ2-7
CDR3 length: 15
CDR3 protein: CASIDAGEGPYEQYF
CDR3 DNA: TGTGCCAGCATCGACGCGGGGGAAGGACCCTACGAGCAGTACTTC

D gene: NA
V gene: TRBV20-1
clone size: NA
J gene: TRBJ1-2
CDR3 length: 12
CDR3 protein: CSARNGVKGYTF
CDR3 DNA: TGCAGTGCTAGAAATGGAGTCAAGGGCTACACCTTC

D gene: NA
V gene: TRBV29-1
clone size: NA
J gene: TRBJ2-3
CDR3 length: 12
CDR3 protein: CSEGQSTDTQYF
CDR3 DNA: TGCAGCGAGGGGCAGAGCACAGATACGCAGTATTTT

D gene: TRBD1
V gene: TRBV2
clone size: many
J gene: TRBJ1-2
CDR3 length: 15
CDR3 protein: CASSDATGFNYGYTF
CDR3 DNA: TGTGCCAGCAGTGACGCGACAGGGTTTAACTATGGCTACACCTTC

D gene: TRBD2
V gene: TRBV6-5
clone size: many
J gene: TRBJ2-3
CDR3 length: 17
CDR3 protein: CASSYNLAGGGTDTQYF
CDR3 DNA: TGTGCCAGCAGTTATAATCTAGCGGGAGGGGGCACAGATACGCAGTATTTT

D gene: NA
V gene: TRBV27
clone size: many
J gene: TRBJ2-7
CDR3 length: 13
CDR3 protein: CASGFTGSHEQYF
CDR3 DNA: TGTGCCAGCGGCTTCACAGGGAGTCACGAGCAGTACTTC

D gene: TRBD2
V gene: TRBV11-2
clone size: many
J gene: TRBJ2-3
CDR3 length: 16
CDR3 protein: CASSLDHGGARDTQYF
CDR3 DNA: TGTGCCAGCAGCTTAGATCACGGGGGGGCGCGAGATACGCAGTATTTT

D gene: NA
V gene: TRBV5-1
clone size: many
J gene: TRBJ2-1
CDR3 length: 14
CDR3 protein: CASSLVVSSFEQFF
CDR3 DNA: TGCGCCAGCAGCTTGGTCGTGTCTAGTTTTGAGCAGTTCTTC

D gene: NA
V gene: TRBV7-9
clone size: NA
J gene: TRBJ1-5
CDR3 length: 15
CDR3 protein: CASSSETGSNQPQHF
CDR3 DNA: TGTGCCAGCAGCTCCGAGACTGGGAGCAATCAGCCCCAGCATTTT

D gene: TRBD2
V gene: TRBV5-5
clone size: many
J gene: TRBJ2-3
CDR3 length: 13
CDR3 protein: CASSGGGADTQYF
CDR3 DNA: TGTGCCAGCAGCGGGGGAGGGGCAGATACGCAGTATTTT

D gene: NA
V gene: TRBV5-8
clone size: few
J gene: TRBJ1-2
CDR3 length: 13
CDR3 protein: CASSGAGRPGYTF
CDR3 DNA: TGTGCCAGCAGTGGGGCAGGGCGACCTGGCTACACCTTC

D gene: TRBD1
V gene: TRBV3-1
clone size: many
J gene: TRBJ1-6
CDR3 length: 14
CDR3 protein: CASSPDRVYSPLHF
CDR3 DNA: TGTGCCAGCAGCCCAGACAGGGTTTATTCACCCCTCCACTTT

D gene: NA
V gene: TRBV12-3/TRBV12-4
clone size: few
J gene: TRBJ1-5
CDR3 length: 15
CDR3 protein: CASTERAGTAQPQHF
CDR3 DNA: TGTGCCAGTACCGAAAGGGCGGGGACGGCTCAGCCCCAGCATTTT

D gene: NA
V gene: TRBV5-6
clone size: few
J gene: TRBJ2-3
CDR3 length: 14
CDR3 protein: CASSLDWSPDTQYF
CDR3 DNA: TGTGCCAGCAGCTTGGATTGGTCTCCAGATACGCAGTATTTT

D gene: NA
V gene: TRBV24-1
clone size: few
J gene: TRBJ2-2
CDR3 length: 16
CDR3 protein: CATSDFPRGGAGELFF
CDR3 DNA: TGTGCCACCAGTGATTTTCCCAGGGGGGGAGCCGGGGAGCTGTTTTTT

D gene: TRBD1
V gene: TRBV24-1
clone size: many
J gene: TRBJ2-7
CDR3 length: 14
CDR3 protein: CATSDPGTDYEQYF
CDR3 DNA: TGTGCCACCAGTGACCCCGGGACAGATTACGAGCAGTACTTC

D gene: NA
V gene: TRBV30
clone size: NA
J gene: TRBJ2-6
CDR3 length: 14
CDR3 protein: CAWSVYSGANVLTF
CDR3 DNA: TGTGCCTGGAGCGTGTACTCTGGGGCCAACGTCCTGACTTTC